Detailed here is one T cell receptor (beta chain). Its antigen is undetermined. This sample is drawn from a study of lymphopenia after photon versus proton radiotherapy. Study-wide points: After the lymphocyte nadir, photon-treated repertoires showed oligoclonal expansion, especially of CD8+ Temra cells.

V was cut by 1 base and J by 9 bases, with 19 bases left in between. The CDR3 loop spans 16 amino acids. In germline, CDR1 is SGHVS, CDR2 FNYEAQ. Assay: immunoSEQ multiplex PCR; the TCRdb copy retains only in-frame clones and omits some. The sample records 13,000 or so clones, less than 90% being singletons. The clonotype was recovered from a man in his 60s with pancreatic cancer. The chain joins TRBV7-6 to TRBJ2-1; perhaps D is TRBD1 or TRBD2 (5 bases each). The material sequenced was peripheral blood, taken from a patient treated with photon-based radiotherapy. The CDR3 reads CASSLDRGPVNSEQFF. In DNA form, the CDR3 reads TGTGCCAGCAGCTTAGATCGGGGACCGGTGAACAGTGAGCAGTTCTTC.